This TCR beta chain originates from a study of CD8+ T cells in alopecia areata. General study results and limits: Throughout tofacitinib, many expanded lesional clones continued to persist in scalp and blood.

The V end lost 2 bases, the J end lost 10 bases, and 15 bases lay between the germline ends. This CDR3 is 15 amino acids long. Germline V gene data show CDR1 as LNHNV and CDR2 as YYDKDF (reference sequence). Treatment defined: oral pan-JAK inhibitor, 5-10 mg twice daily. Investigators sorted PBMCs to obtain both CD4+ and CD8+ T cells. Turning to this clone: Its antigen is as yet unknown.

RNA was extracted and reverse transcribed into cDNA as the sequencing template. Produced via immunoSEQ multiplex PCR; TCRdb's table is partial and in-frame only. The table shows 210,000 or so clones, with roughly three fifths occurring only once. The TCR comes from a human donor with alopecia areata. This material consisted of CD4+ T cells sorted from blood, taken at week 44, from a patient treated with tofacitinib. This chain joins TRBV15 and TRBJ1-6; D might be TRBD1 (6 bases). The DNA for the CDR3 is TGTGCCACCAGCAGAAGTCCCGGGGGCAGCTCACCCCTCCACTTT. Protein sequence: CATSRSPGGSSPLHF.